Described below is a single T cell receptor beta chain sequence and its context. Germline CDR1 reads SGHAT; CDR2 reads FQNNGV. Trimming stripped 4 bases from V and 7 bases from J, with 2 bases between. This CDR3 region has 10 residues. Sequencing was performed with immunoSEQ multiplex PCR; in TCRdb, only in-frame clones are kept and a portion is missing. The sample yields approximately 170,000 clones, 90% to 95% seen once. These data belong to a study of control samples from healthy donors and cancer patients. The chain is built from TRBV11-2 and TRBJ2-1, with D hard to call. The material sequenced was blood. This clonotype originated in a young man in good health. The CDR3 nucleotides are TGTGCCAGCAGCTCGAATGAGCAGTTCTTC. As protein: CASSSNEQFF.